This T cell receptor beta chain derives from a study of cytomegalovirus exposure and HLA in healthy donors. Study-level points and caveats: In a later analysis, donors in an Asian-associated ancestry cluster reportedly had fewer N-insertions in productive TCRs than the cohort mean. It was taken for granted in presence/absence analyses that sequencing depth across donors was roughly uniform.

The CDR3 is 17 amino acids. About this clone: Antigen specificity is unknown.

Both 60 Vbeta primers and 13 Jbeta primers went into the PCR. Sequenced by immunoSEQ multiplex PCR; TCRdb stores in-frame clones only, minus some. Here the sample spans 210,000 or so clones, about 88% being singletons. The sequenced sample was PBMCs. The TCR originated in a girl under 10 years old in good health and CMV-seronegative. The chain joins TRBV21-1 to TRBJ2-7; the table assigns TRBD2, which was not confirmed against the DNA. TRBV21-1 is an annotated pseudogene. The CDR3 DNA reads as TGTGCCAGCAGCAGCCCCAGACTAGCGGGAGGGCCCTACGAGCAGTACTTC. Translated: CASSSPRLAGGPYEQYF.